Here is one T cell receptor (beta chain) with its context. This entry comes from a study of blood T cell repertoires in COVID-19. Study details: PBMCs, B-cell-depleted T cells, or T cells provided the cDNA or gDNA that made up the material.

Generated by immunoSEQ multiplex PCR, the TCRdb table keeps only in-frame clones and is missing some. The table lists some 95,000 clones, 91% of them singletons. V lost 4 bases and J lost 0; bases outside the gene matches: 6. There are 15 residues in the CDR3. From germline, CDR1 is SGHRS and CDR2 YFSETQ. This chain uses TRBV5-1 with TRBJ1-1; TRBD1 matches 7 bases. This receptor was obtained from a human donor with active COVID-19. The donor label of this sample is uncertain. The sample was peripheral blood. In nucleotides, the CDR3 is TGCGCCAGCAGCCTCGCGGGGACAGTGAACACTGAAGCTTTCTTT. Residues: CASSLAGTVNTEAFF. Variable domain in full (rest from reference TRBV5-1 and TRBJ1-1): KAGVTQTPRYLIKTRGQQVTLSCSPISGHRSVSWYQQTPGQGLQFLFEYFSETQRNKGNFPGRFSGRQFSNSRSEMNVSTLELGDSALYLCASSLAGTVNTEAFFGQGTRLTVV.